This T cell receptor beta chain came from a study of blood T cell repertoires in COVID-19. Study at large: Sites in the United States, Italy and Spain provided acute and convalescent COVID-19 samples.

In the study's own analysis: Amplifying reference gene primers gave estimates of nucleated cell counts. Assay: immunoSEQ multiplex PCR; the TCRdb copy retains only in-frame clones and omits some. V and J calls and clone size are as listed in that table; D and trimming were resolved from the DNA. The sample records about 200,000 clones, roughly 80% being singletons. Germline CDR1 is SQVTM and CDR2 is ANQGSEA. The CDR3 runs to 11 residues. V was shortened by 2 bases and J by 6 bases, with 8 bases between the two germline ends. The chain links TRBV29-1 to TRBJ2-7; tentatively, D is TRBD1 (5 bases). The sequencing sample was made of peripheral blood. The TCR sequence derives from a man aged 55-75 years with COVID-19, enrolled during active disease. In DNA form, the CDR3 reads TGCAGCGTTGAAAGGGGTTTCGAGCAGTACTTC. Protein sequence: CSVERGFEQYF.